These 25 T cell receptor beta chains were all obtained from the same sample, sequenced in a study of T cell responses to AZD1222 COVID-19 vaccine. Data came from immunoSEQ multiplex PCR; TCRdb stores just in-frame clones and leaves some out. Of approximately 180,000 clones in the sample, 70% to 90% were seen once. The sample here was peripheral blood, taken on day 0 of AZD1222 vaccination. All receptors come from an adult in good health.

The chain is built from TRBV5-6 and TRBJ1-4, with D possibly matching TRBD1 (6 bases). V lost 1 base and J 8 bases, leaving 12 bases between the germline ends. Germline lookup yields CDR1 SGHDT and CDR2 YYEEEE. This CDR3 is 14 amino acids long. CDR3 coding DNA: TGTGCCAGCAGCTTGTGGGGGCTGAAGGAAAAACTGTTTTTT. Residues: CASSLWGLKEKLFF.

This chain joins TRBV2 and TRBJ1-1; 7 bases are shared with TRBD1. This CDR3 has 13 amino acids. The J segment lost 3 bases and the V segment lost 8 bases, leaving 6 bases of the junction unmatched. Germline CDR1 SNHLY, CDR2 FYNNEI. CDR3 residues: CASDRVEDTEAFF. DNA of the CDR3: TGTGCCAGCGACAGGGTAGAGGACACTGAAGCTTTCTTT.

This clone was recorded only once. The rearrangement joins TRBV4-1 to TRBJ2-1; 10 bases line up with TRBD1. The CDR3 is made up of 15 amino acids. Germline V gene lookup returns CDR1 MGHRA and CDR2 YSYEKL. V lost 3 bases, J lost 9 bases, and 8 bases stayed unmatched. DNA of the CDR3: TGCGCCAGCAGCCAGGGGGACAGGGGTATGGGTGAGCAGTTCTTC. Amino acids: CASSQGDRGMGEQFF.

The CDR3 reads CASSRTGTVAEAFF. The CDR3 DNA reads TGCGCCAGCAGCAGAACCGGGACAGTCGCTGAAGCTTTCTTT. J is TRBJ1-1 and V is TRBV5-1; TRBD1 matches 7 bases. Germline values: CDR1 SGHRS, CDR2 YFSETQ. The CDR3 spans 14 residues. V dropped 4 bases and J dropped 6; count of bases not matched to a gene: 9.

The chain combines TRBV20-1 with TRBJ1-2; D uncertain. Germline V gene data show CDR1 as DFQATT and CDR2 as SNEGSKA (reference sequence). With 2 bases removed from V and 8 bases from J, the gap between germline ends came to 9 bases. The CDR3 loop spans 11 amino acids. The CDR3 loop reads CSARQVEGYTF. CDR3 nucleotides: TGCAGTGCTAGACAAGTAGAAGGCTACACCTTC.

This sequence joins TRBV6-5 and TRBJ2-2, with D perhaps matching TRBD1 (6 bases). There are 15 residues in the CDR3. The germline V gene has CDR1 MNHEY and CDR2 SVGAGI. V was trimmed by 5 bases and J by 4 bases, leaving 14 bases between them. DNA of the CDR3: TGTGCCAGCAGTCGCCCAGGGGCGGGCACCGGGGAGCTGTTTTTT. Protein sequence: CASSRPGAGTGELFF.

The J gene is TRBJ2-2, the V gene TRBV11-2; 8 nucleotides align to TRBD1. Germline CDR1 is SGHAT and CDR2 is FQNNGV. J was trimmed by 5 bases and V by 5 bases; bases with no gene match: 10. The CDR3 sequence is 16 residues long. The CDR3 reads CASSVGGQGPTGELFF. The CDR3 bases are TGTGCCAGCAGCGTAGGAGGACAGGGTCCGACCGGGGAGCTGTTTTTT.

This clone was seen once. The CDR3 protein is CASSLDDRGTYEQYF. As DNA, the CDR3 is TGCGCCAGCAGCTTGGATGACAGGGGTACCTACGAGCAGTACTTC. V is TRBV5-1 and J is TRBJ2-7; 8 positions agree with TRBD1. The germline V gene encodes CDR1 SGHRS and CDR2 YFSETQ. The CDR3 is made up of 15 amino acids. Unmatched junction bases numbered 4, after V lost 0 bases and J lost 2 bases.

The chain joins TRBV29-1 to TRBJ1-2; TRBD1 matches at 9 bases. The CDR3 runs to 14 residues. Germline V gives CDR1 SQVTM, CDR2 ANQGSEA. The ends lost 6 bases at V and 4 bases at J; junction bases unmatched: 9. CDR3 amino acids: CSVSGTGFRYGYTF. As DNA, the CDR3 is TGCAGCGTCTCCGGGACAGGGTTCCGCTATGGCTACACCTTC.

The chain uses TRBV6-5 and TRBJ2-7, with 7 bases aligning to TRBD1. V was clipped by 5 bases and J by 0 bases; unmatched bases: 4. The germline CDR1 and CDR2 sequences are MNHEY and SVGAGI. The CDR3 has 14 amino acids. CDR3 coding DNA: TGTGCCAGCAGTCGGGACAGAAGCTCCTACGAGCAGTACTTC. Protein product: CASSRDRSSYEQYF.

The chain uses TRBV25-1 and TRBJ1-1; D might be TRBD1 (6 bases). CDR1 is MGHDK and CDR2 is SYGVNS in the germline V gene. The V end was cut by 1 base, the J end by 11 bases, with 14 bases between. CDR3 length: 13 residues. Here the CDR3 reads CASSEFGGRGAFF. In DNA, the CDR3 is TGTGCCAGCAGTGAATTCGGGGGGCGCGGGGCTTTCTTT.

V gene TRBV19 combines with J gene TRBJ2-5, with 8 bases lining up with TRBD1. The CDR3 length is 13 residues. The germline V gene has CDR1 LNHDA and CDR2 SQIVND (reference sequence). J was trimmed by 7 bases and V by 8 bases; bases with no gene match: 9. CDR3 loop: CASEDRAKGTQYF. DNA for the CDR3: TGTGCCAGTGAGGACAGGGCAAAGGGGACCCAGTACTTC.

The chain is built from TRBV9 and TRBJ1-4; the D gene is possibly TRBD1 (5 bases). CDR1 and CDR2 from the germline V gene are SGDLS and YYNGEE. The CDR3 extends over 15 amino acids. The V end lost 3 bases, the J end lost 2 bases, and 11 bases lay between the germline ends. In nucleotides, the CDR3 is TGTGCCAGCAGCGGTCCAGGGACGACTAATGAAAAACTGTTTTTT. This sequence encodes CASSGPGTTNEKLFF.

The V gene is TRBV12-3 or TRBV12-4, the J gene TRBJ2-2, with no clear D. The V gene lost 6 bases and the J gene lost 4 bases, with 3 bases spanning the gap. The CDR3 is 11 residues long. The CDR3 coding sequence is TGTGCCAGCAGGAGCACCGGGGAGCTGTTTTTT. This gives the protein CASRSTGELFF.

The chain joins TRBV6-5 to TRBJ2-1; 11 nucleotides agree with TRBD2. Unmatched junction bases numbered 3, after V lost 6 bases and J lost 5 bases. The CDR3 sequence is 14 residues long. Looked up from germline, CDR1 is MNHEY and CDR2 is SVGAGI. Here the CDR3 reads CASSRGLADNEQFF. The DNA for the CDR3 is TGTGCCAGCAGCCGGGGACTAGCGGACAATGAGCAGTTCTTC.

J is TRBJ1-1 and V is TRBV5-6; D gene ambiguous. Trimming pared 3 bases from V and 8 bases from J, leaving 11 bases between. Germline values: CDR1 SGHDT, CDR2 YYEEEE. The CDR3 totals 12 residues. The CDR3 is CASSSKAPEAFF. In nucleotides, the CDR3 is TGTGCCAGCAGCTCCAAGGCCCCCGAAGCTTTCTTT.

The rearrangement joins TRBV5-6 to TRBJ1-6, with no clear D. CDR3 length: 16 residues. Germline assignment: CDR1 SGHDT and CDR2 YYEEEE. V dropped 0 bases and J dropped 3 bases, with 10 bases sitting between them. The CDR3 DNA sequence: TGTGCCAGCAGCTTGGCCGTCGAGGGCTATAATTCACCCCTCCACTTT. Amino acids: CASSLAVEGYNSPLHF.

This chain connects TRBV30 to TRBJ1-2; D gene unclear. Trimming cost V 2 bases and J 4 bases, with 14 bases left between them. CDR3 length: 14 amino acids. The V gene's germline CDR1 is GTSNPN and CDR2 SVGIG (reference sequence). The CDR3 is CAWSYALGSYGYTF. The CDR3 bases are TGTGCCTGGAGTTACGCCCTGGGAAGCTATGGCTACACCTTC. The variable domain in full, completed from reference TRBV30 and TRBJ1-2, reads SQTIHQWPATLVQPVGSPLSLECTVEGTSNPNLYWYRQAAGRGLQLLFYSVGIGQISSEVPQNLSASRPQDRQFILSSKKLLLSDSGFYLCAWSYALGSYGYTFGSGTRLTVV.

The chain employs TRBV10-3 and TRBJ1-2; D is undetermined. V lost 0 bases and J lost 8, with 10 bases in between. CDR3 size: 13 residues. The germline gives CDR1 ENHRY, CDR2 SYGVKD. The CDR3 reads CAISESRDSGYTF. Here the CDR3 DNA reads TGTGCCATCAGTGAGTCAAGGGATTCGGGCTACACCTTC.

This chain connects TRBV20-1 to TRBJ1-3; D is unresolved. The CDR3 totals 13 residues. The V and J ends lost 3 bases and 3 bases respectively, with 9 bases between them. CDR1 DFQATT and CDR2 SNEGSKA come from the germline V gene (reference sequence). Here the CDR3 DNA reads TGCAGTGCTAGTCGTGTCGGTGGAAACACCATATATTTT. Encoded protein: CSASRVGGNTIYF.

The chain uses TRBV5-5 and TRBJ2-6, with D possibly called TRBD1 or TRBD2 (5 bases each). Germline CDR1 SGHKS, CDR2 YYEKEE (reference sequence). The CDR3 runs to 19 residues. Trimming cost V 2 bases and J 1 base, with 19 bases left between them. CDR3 in amino acids: CASSLGPLQRGSGANVLTF. In DNA, the CDR3 is TGTGCCAGCAGCTTAGGCCCACTACAGAGGGGATCTGGGGCCAACGTCCTGACTTTC. Full variable domain (missing parts from reference TRBV5-5 and TRBJ2-6): DAGVTQSPTHLIKTRGQQVTLRCSPISGHKSVSWYQQVLGQGPQFIFQYYEKEERGRGNFPDRFSARQFPNYSSELNVNALLLGDSALYLCASSLGPLQRGSGANVLTFGAGSRLTVL.

The chain employs TRBV27 and TRBJ1-3; TRBD1 might be the D (5 bases). The germline V and J ends were trimmed by 7 bases and 0 bases, with 13 bases remaining between them. The V gene's germline CDR1 is MNHEY and CDR2 SMNVEV (reference sequence). There are 15 residues in the CDR3. Here the CDR3 reads CASKLSDSSGNTIYF. In nucleotides, the CDR3 is TGTGCCAGCAAACTATCAGACAGCTCTGGAAACACCATATATTTT.

This clone was recorded only once. The chain carries TRBV6-2 or TRBV6-3 and TRBJ2-1, with D unresolved. V gave up 0 bases and J gave up 6 bases, with 6 bases separating them. The CDR3 runs 13 residues. From germline, CDR1 is MNHEY and CDR2 SVGEGT. The CDR3 loop reads CASSYSTANEQFF. As DNA, the CDR3 is TGTGCCAGCAGTTACTCGACTGCCAATGAGCAGTTCTTC.

V is TRBV24-1 and J is TRBJ2-1; D gene ambiguous. Germline V lookup: CDR1 KGHDR, CDR2 SFDVKD. CDR3 size: 12 residues. The V end lost 4 bases, the J end lost 8 bases, and 8 bases lay between the germline ends. The CDR3 region has the DNA TGTGCCACCAGTGACCCCGCGGATGAGCAGTTCTTC. Translation: CATSDPADEQFF.

V and J are TRBV10-1 and TRBJ1-4, with D possibly being TRBD1 (6 bases). V was pared by 10 bases and J by 4 bases, with 13 bases between. This CDR3 region has 13 residues. Germline CDR1 and CDR2: WNHNN and SYGVQD (reference sequence). The CDR3 loop reads CATATGLNEKLFF. CDR3 nucleotide sequence: TGCGCCACCGCGACAGGCCTTAATGAAAAACTGTTTTTT.